This TCR beta chain was captured by sequencing in a study of vaccination effects on CD4 cells after COVID-19 (dated by TCRdb to 2022 to 2024). Looking at the study overall: Post-vaccine samples across the study were collected a median of 72 days after the second dose, with a range of 14 to 241. SARS-CoV-2 spike-specific CD4+ TCR repertoires were compared before and after mRNA vaccination in COVID-19 convalescent patients and in infection-naive vaccine recipients. A total of over nine COVID-19 convalescent patients and several SARS-CoV-2-naive healthy vaccine recipients were included in the full study. The Oncomine TCR Beta short-read assay on an Illumina iSeq 100 was used to sequence cultures from other donors in the study. Points the paper makes about the study in general: Among healthy vaccine recipients, nearly all vaccine-induced clones were SARS-CoV-2 mono-reactive, and just 1 of 255 was cross-reactive with common cold coronaviruses. At late post-vaccination timepoints, both infection-induced and vaccine-induced clones showed marked clonal contraction, consistent with waning T cell responses. Only a small number of convalescent patients were included, and no early post-infection timepoints were available, which limited the study.

Details on this clone: Its cognate antigen has yet to be identified. Base qualities were left out, and no much larger clone turns up one base away.

Spanning cysteine to phenylalanine, the CDR3 consists of 15 amino acids. Only the CDR3 region is kept as DNA, spanning 45 bases read in frame from base 1. Sequences SGHDN (CDR1) and FVKESK (CDR2) are obtained from the germline V gene. The germline V end is reduced by 0 bases and the J end by 4 bases; junction bases left unmatched: 4. The ViraFEST assay stimulated PBMC with viral peptide pools and then used TCR sequencing to identify antigen-specific CD4+ T cell clonotypes by expansion. After less than eleven days of culture, CD4+ T cells were isolated with the EasySep CD4+ T cell isolation kit. Participants received two doses of either the BNT162b2 or the mRNA-1273 mRNA SARS-CoV-2 vaccine. The absence of prior SARS-CoV-2 infection in healthy vaccine recipients was confirmed by negative nucleocapsid antibodies before and after vaccination. Each well held roughly 2.2 million PBMC cultured in IMDM containing roughly 5% human AB serum, 10 IU/ml IL-2 and gentamicin, along with roughly 10 ug/ml peptides. On days 3 and 7, half of the culture medium was replaced with fresh IL-2-containing medium. Unless noted otherwise, every peptide stimulation condition was grown in triplicate wells. PBMC were separated from whole blood using Ficoll-Paque Plus gradient centrifugation and were then either cryopreserved at -140C or used fresh. The overlapping peptide pools covered the spike proteins of SARS-CoV-2 and of the common cold coronaviruses HCoV-NL63, HCoV-OC43 and HCoV-229E. The QIAamp micro DNA kit was used to extract genomic DNA from the cultured CD4+ T cells.

The library came from the immunoSEQ multiplex PCR assay. DNA from the cultured, isolated CD4+ T cells was subjected to TCR beta CDR3 sequencing. As for the authors' bioinformatics: Non-productive TCR sequences were discarded, and reads were trimmed to the CDR3 region, with only CDR3s of 7 or more amino acids retained. The MANAFEST web app was used to identify antigen-specific clonotypes by comparing expansion in peptide wells with expansion in reference cultures. To be called positive, a clone needed expansion at FDR<0.05 compared with the reference and with all other wells, an odds ratio greater than 5, and a frequency greater than 0.1% in two replicate wells. A clonotype was called cross-reactive if it was significantly expanded both in SARS-CoV-2 spike wells and in at least one common cold coronavirus spike condition. CDR3 similarity was assessed by Levenshtein distance using the stringdist R package, and unrooted trees were constructed with ape in R 3.6.1. Sourced from immuneACCESS, this table was stored by TCRdb with only in-frame sequences that have V and J called. A share of the clones is absent; for the studies checked, an unresolved V gene accounts for under half, and the remainder has no known explanation. From that table come the V and J calls and clone size; the DNA was used to work out D and trimming. The sample table records tens of thousands of clones; roughly 76% of these occur just once. About 9.7% of the sample is taken by the ten largest.

Material: CD4+ T cells from PBMCs cultured with HCoV-229E spike peptides, obtained after COVID-19 vaccination. What this sample's cell subset or site label stands for: HCoV-229E spike overlapping peptide pool stimulation. The TCR originated in a human donor who received a COVID-19 vaccine. The chain uses TRBV14 and TRBJ2-5; TRBD2 agrees with 8 junctional bases. At the DNA level, the sequence is TGTGCCAGCAGCCAAGATCGTAGCGGGGTAGAGACCCAGTACTTC. Translated, it reads CASSQDRSGVETQYF.